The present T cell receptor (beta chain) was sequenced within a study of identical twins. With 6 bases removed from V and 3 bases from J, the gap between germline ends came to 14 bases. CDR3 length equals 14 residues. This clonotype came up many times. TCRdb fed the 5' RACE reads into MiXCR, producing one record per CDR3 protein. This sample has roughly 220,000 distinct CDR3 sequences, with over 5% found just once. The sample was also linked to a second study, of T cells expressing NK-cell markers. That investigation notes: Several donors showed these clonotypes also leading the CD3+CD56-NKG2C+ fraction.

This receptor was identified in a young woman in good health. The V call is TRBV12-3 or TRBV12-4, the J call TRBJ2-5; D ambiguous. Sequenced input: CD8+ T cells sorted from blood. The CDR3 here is CASRYSKIEETQYF. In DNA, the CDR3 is TGTGCCAGCAGGTATTCAAAGATCGAAGAGACCCAGTACTTC.